The entry below describes one T cell receptor beta chain. This clone was seen just once. There is no known antigen for this receptor. The input lacks base qualities; no much larger clone sits a single base away. The data stem from a study of blood T cell repertoires in COVID-19 (dated by TCRdb to about 2020). With respect to the entire study: Samples from collaborators originated in the United States, Italy and Spain and spanned both the acute and convalescent phases of COVID-19. The repertoires were released in a freely available public database intended as a resource for research on the immune response to SARS-CoV-2. Where HLA class I and class II types were available, the types were taken from metadata supplied by the sample provider, not from assay-based typing. Nearly every sample came with metadata listing a de-identified subject ID, COVID-19 status, age in years and sex. The prospective study material was composed of cDNA or gDNA derived from T cells, B-cell-depleted T cells, or PBMCs. The samples were drawn from the first 160 participants of the ongoing ImmuneRACE study and from over 950 subjects provided by 6 global collaborators. Deeply sampled blood TCRbeta repertoires from subjects exposed to, actively infected with, or recovered from COVID-19 were included in the dataset.

In the prospective study, participants were about 18 to 95 years old, resided in about two dozen geographic areas of the United States, and were enrolled through a virtual design. To assign participants to cohorts, the prospective study relied on clinical history that participants themselves reported in a screening survey and a study questionnaire. For ImmuneRACE Cohort 3, a participant was defined as recovered based on two consecutive negative NP/OP PCR tests, clearance by a healthcare professional, or resolution of symptoms. Each participant in the prospective study had whole blood, serum and a nasopharyngeal or oropharyngeal swab collected by mobile phlebotomists. Over a 2-month period, participants in the prospective study had the option of providing additional blood draws and questionnaires. Before DNA extraction, prospective study blood samples were shipped either frozen or at room temperature.

Results and caveats for the whole study, not just this receptor: The amount of clinical and demographic metadata varied by source and participant and was provided uncurated.

TCRbeta CDR3 regions were amplified from genomic DNA by means of the immunoSEQ Assay, a bias-controlled multiplex PCR. The original methods were these. Within the assay, amplification of reference gene primers was used to estimate how many nucleated cells each sample contained. To quantify the absolute abundance of each unique TCRbeta CDR3 rearrangement, sequence reads were collapsed and filtered. For each sample, productive Simpson clonality was calculated as the square root of Simpson's diversity index over productive rearrangements. TCRdb mirrors the immuneACCESS table, restricted to in-frame sequences. Some clones are absent from its copies; in checked studies, under half trace to an unresolved V gene, and the reason for the others is unknown. The DNA was the basis for D and trimming; V, J and clone size are from that table. Recorded for this sample are some 300,000 clones; 89% of them occurred a single time. The ten largest clones represent 1.5% to 2% of the sample.

CDR1 is given as GTSNPN and CDR2 as SVGIG, both from the germline V gene (reference sequence). Reading from cysteine to phenylalanine, the CDR3 counts 11 amino acids. Just CDR3 DNA is preserved here, 33 bases in frame from base 1. The chain is assembled from TRBV30 and TRBJ1-2; TRBD1 could be the D gene, as 6 bases match. Specimen: PBMCs or T cells enriched from blood (not recorded which). This receptor was obtained from a woman in her thirties or forties who had recovered from COVID-19. The CDR3 region: CAMDSTYGYTF. DNA sequence: TGTGCTATGGACAGCACCTATGGCTACACCTTC.